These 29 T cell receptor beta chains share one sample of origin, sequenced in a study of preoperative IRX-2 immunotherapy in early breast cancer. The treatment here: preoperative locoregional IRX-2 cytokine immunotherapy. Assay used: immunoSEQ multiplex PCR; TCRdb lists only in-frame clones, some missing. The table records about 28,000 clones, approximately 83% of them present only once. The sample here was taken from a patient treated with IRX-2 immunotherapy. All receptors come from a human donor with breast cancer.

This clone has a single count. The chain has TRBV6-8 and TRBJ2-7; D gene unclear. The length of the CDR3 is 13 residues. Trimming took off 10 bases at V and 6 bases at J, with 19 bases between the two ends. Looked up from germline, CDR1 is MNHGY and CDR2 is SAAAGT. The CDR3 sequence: CATTRRRNGEQYF. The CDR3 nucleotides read TGTGCCACGACTCGACGTAGAAACGGCGAGCAGTACTTC.

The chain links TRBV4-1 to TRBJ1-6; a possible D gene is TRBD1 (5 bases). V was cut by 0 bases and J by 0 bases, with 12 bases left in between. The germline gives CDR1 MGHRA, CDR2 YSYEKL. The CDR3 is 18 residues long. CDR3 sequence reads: CASSQDLGTSSYNSPLHF. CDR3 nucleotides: TGCGCCAGCAGCCAAGATCTCGGGACGAGCTCCTATAATTCACCCCTCCACTTT.

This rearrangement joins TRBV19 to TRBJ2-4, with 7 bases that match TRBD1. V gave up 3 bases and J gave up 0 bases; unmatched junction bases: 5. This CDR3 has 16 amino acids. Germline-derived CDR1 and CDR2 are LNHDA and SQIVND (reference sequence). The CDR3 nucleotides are TGTGCCAGTAGTATGACAGGGAGCGTAGCCAAAAACATTCAGTACTTC. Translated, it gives CASSMTGSVAKNIQYF.

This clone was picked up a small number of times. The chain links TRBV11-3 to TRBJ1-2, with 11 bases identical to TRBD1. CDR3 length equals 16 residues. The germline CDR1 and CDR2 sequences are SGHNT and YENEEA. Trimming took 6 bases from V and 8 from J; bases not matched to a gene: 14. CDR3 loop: CASRFEPGQGDFGYTF. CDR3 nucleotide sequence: TGTGCCAGCAGATTCGAGCCGGGACAGGGGGACTTCGGCTACACCTTC. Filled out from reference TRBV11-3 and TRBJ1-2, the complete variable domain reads EAGVVQSPRYKIIEKKQPVAFWCNPISGHNTLYWYLQNLGQGPELLIRYENEEAVDDSQLPKDRFSAERLKGVDSTLKIQPAELGDSAVYLCASRFEPGQGDFGYTFGSGTRLTVV.

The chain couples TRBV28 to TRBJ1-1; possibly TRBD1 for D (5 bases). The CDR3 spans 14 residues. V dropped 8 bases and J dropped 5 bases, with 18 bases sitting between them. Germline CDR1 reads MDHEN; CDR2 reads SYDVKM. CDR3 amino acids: CASGTGTVFTEAFF. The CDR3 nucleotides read TGTGCCAGCGGTACGGGGACGGTCTTTACTGAAGCTTTCTTT.

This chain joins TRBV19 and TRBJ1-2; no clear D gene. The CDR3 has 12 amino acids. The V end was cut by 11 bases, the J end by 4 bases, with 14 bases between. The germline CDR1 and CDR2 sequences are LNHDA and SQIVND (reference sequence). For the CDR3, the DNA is TGTGCCGGGTTCACTCGGGGCTATGGCTACACCTTC. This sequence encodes CAGFTRGYGYTF.

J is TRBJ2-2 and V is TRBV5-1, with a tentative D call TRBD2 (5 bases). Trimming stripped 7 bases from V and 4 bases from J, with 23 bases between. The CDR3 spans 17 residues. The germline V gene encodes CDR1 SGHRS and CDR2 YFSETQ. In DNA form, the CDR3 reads TGCGCCAGCGGGAGTACGGTGACGGCTAGCAGCACCGGGGAGCTGTTTTTT. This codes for CASGSTVTASSTGELFF.

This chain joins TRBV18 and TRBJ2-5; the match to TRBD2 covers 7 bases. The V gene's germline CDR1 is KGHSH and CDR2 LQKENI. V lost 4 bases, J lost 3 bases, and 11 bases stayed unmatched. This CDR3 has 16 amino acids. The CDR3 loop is CASSRGGRRWEETQYF. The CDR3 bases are TGTGCCAGCTCACGAGGCGGGAGAAGGTGGGAAGAGACCCAGTACTTC.

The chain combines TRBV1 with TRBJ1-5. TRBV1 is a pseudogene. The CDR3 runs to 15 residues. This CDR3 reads CASSRIAYNNQPQHF. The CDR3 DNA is TGCGCCAGCAGCCGTATAGCTTATAACAATCAGCCCCAGCATTTT.

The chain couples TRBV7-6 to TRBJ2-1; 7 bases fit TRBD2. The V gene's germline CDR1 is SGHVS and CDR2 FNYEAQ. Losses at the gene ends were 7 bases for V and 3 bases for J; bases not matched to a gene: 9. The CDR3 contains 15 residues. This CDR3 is CASTPHRGSYNEQFF. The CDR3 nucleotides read TGTGCCAGCACCCCTCACCGCGGGAGCTACAATGAGCAGTTCTTC. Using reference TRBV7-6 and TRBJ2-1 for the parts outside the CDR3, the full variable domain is GAGVSQSPRYKVTKRGQDVALRCDPISGHVSLYWYRQALGQGPEFLTYFNYEAQQDKSGLPNDRFSAERPEGSISTLTIQRTEQRDSAMYRCASTPHRGSYNEQFFGPGTRLTVL.

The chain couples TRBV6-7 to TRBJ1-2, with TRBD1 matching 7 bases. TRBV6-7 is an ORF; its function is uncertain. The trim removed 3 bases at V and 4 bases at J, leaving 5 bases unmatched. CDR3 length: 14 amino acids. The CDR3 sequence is CASSYTGEPYGYTF. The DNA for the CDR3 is TGTGCCAGCAGTTATACAGGGGAACCCTATGGCTACACCTTC.

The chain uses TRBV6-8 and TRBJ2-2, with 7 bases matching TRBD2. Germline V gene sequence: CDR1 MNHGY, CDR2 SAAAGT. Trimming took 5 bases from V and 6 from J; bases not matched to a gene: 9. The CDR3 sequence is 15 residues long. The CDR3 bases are TGTGCCAGCAGTGGTTGGACTAGACCGTCCGGGGAGCTGTTTTTT. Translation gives CASSGWTRPSGELFF.

The CDR3 loop is CASSVRRDGYTF. The DNA of the CDR3 is TGTGCCAGTAGTGTACGTCGGGATGGCTACACCTTC. The rearrangement uses TRBV19 and TRBJ1-2; D unclear. The CDR3 length is 12 residues. V was clipped by 5 bases and J by 6 bases, with 10 bases between them. Per germline, CDR1 LNHDA and CDR2 SQIVND (reference sequence).

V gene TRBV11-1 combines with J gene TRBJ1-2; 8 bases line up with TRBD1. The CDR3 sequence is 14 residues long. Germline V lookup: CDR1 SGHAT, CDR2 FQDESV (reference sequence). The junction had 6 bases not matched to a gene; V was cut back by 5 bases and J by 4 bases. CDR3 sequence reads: CASSTRTGSYGYTF. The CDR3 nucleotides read TGTGCCAGCAGCACTCGGACAGGGAGCTATGGCTACACCTTC.

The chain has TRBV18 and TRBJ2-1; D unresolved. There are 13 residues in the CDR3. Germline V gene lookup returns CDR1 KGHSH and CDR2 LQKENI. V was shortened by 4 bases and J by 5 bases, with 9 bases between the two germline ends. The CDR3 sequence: CASSLSGHNEQFF. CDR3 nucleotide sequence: TGTGCCAGCTCACTATCGGGCCACAATGAGCAGTTCTTC.

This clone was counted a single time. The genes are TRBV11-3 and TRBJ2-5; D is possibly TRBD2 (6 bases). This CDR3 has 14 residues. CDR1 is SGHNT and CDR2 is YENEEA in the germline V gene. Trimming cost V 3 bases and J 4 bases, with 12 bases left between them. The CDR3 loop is CASSLGGRSETQYF. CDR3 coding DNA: TGTGCCAGCAGCTTGGGAGGCAGGTCAGAGACCCAGTACTTC.

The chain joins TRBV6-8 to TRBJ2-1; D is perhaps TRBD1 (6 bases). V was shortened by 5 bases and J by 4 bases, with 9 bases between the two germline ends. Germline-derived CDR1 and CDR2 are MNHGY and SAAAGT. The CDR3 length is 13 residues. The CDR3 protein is CASSVDRYNEQFF. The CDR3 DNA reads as TGTGCCAGCAGTGTGGACAGATACAATGAGCAGTTCTTC.

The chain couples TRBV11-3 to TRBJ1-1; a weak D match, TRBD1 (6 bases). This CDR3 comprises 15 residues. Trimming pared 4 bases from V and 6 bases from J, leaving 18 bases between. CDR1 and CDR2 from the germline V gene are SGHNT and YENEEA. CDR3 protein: CASSSISEGDPEAFF. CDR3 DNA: TGTGCCAGCAGCTCTATCTCCGAGGGGGATCCTGAAGCTTTCTTT.

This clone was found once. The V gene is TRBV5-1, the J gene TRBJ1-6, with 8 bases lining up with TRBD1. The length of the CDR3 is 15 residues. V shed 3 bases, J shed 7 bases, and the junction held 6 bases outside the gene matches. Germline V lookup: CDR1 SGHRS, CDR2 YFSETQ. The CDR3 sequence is CASSWTDRENSPLHF. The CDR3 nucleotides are TGCGCCAGCAGCTGGACGGACAGGGAAAATTCACCCCTCCACTTT.

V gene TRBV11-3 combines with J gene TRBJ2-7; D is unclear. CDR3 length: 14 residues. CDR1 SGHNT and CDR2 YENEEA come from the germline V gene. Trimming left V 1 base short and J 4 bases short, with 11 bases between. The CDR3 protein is CASSLGLGRYEQYF. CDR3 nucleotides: TGTGCCAGCAGCTTAGGCCTCGGACGGTACGAGCAGTACTTC.

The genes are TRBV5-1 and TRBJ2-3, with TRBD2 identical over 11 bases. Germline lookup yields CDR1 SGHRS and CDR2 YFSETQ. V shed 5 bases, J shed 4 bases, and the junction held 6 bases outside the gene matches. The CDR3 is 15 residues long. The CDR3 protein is CASRRPGLAADTQYF. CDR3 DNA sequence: TGCGCCAGCAGAAGGCCGGGACTAGCGGCAGATACGCAGTATTTT.

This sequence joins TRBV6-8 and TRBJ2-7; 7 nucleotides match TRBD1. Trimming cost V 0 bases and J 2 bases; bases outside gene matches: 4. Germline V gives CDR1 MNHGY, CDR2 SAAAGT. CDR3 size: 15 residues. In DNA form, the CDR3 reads TGTGCCAGCAGTTACTCGATCGGGACAGCCTACGAGCAGTACTTC. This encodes CASSYSIGTAYEQYF.

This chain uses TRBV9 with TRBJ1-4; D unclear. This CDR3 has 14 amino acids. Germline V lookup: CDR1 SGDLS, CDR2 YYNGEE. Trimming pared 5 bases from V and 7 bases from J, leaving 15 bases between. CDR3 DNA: TGTGCCAGCAGTGGACGCATGTCCAGTGAAAAACTGTTTTTT. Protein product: CASSGRMSSEKLFF. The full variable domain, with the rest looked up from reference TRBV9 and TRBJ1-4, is DSGVTQTPKHLITATGQRVTLRCSPRSGDLSVYWYQQSLDQGLQFLIQYYNGEERAKGNILERFSAQQFPDLHSELNLSSLELGDSALYFCASSGRMSSEKLFFGSGTQLSVL.

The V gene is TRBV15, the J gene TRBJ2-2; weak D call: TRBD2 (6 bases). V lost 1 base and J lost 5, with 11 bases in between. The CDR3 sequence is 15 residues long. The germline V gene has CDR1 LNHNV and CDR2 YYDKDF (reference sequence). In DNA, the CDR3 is TGTGCCACCAGCAGAGGTGAAGGGAGGACCGGGGAGCTGTTTTTT. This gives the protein CATSRGEGRTGELFF.

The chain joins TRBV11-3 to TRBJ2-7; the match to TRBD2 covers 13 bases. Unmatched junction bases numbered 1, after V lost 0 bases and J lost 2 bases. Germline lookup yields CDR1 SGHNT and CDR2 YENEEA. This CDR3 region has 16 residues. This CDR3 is CASSLEGTSGAYEQYF. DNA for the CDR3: TGTGCCAGCAGCTTAGAAGGGACTAGCGGGGCCTACGAGCAGTACTTC.

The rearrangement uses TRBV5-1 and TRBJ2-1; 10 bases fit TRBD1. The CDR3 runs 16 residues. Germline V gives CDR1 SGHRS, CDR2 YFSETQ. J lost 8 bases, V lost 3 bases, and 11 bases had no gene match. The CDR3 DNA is TGCGCCAGCAGCTCTCACCGACAGGGGGCCTGGGATGAGCAGTTCTTC. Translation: CASSSHRQGAWDEQFF.

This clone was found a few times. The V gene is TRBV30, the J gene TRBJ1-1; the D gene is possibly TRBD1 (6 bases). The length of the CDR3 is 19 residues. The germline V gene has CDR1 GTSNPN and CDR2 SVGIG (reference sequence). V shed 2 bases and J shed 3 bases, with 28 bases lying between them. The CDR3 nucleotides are TGTGCCTGGAGTCCCCTTTTGGGGGGCGAGGTACCCGGGGACACTGAAGCTTTCTTT. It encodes CAWSPLLGGEVPGDTEAFF.

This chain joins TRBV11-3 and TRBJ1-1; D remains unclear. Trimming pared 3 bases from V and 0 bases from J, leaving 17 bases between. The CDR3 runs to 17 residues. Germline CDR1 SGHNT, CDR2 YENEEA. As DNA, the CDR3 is TGTGCCAGCAGCTTGCCCACCGCGACAAGCGTGAACACTGAAGCTTTCTTT. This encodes CASSLPTATSVNTEAFF.

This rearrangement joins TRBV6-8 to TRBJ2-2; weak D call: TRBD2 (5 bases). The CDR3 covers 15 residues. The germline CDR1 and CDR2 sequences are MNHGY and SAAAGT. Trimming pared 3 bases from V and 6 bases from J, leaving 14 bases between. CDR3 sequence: CASSYTTGVPGELFF. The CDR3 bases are TGTGCCAGCAGTTATACCACCGGGGTTCCCGGGGAGCTGTTTTTT.